The 30 T cell receptor beta chains below come from one sample, sequenced in a study of OX40 agonist ivuxolimab in advanced cancers. The assay was immunoSEQ multiplex PCR, and TCRdb's table has in-frame clones only and misses some. The sample has 20,000 to 30,000 clones, more than 70% seen once. Sequenced here: CD4+ or CD8+ T cells sorted from blood, sampled in a trial of the OX40 agonist ivuxolimab. The receptors originated from an adult with an advanced solid tumor such as melanoma, head and neck, liver or kidney cancer.

The chain employs TRBV5-1 and TRBJ1-1, with a tentative D call TRBD1 (5 bases). The CDR3 is 14 amino acids. The germline CDR1 and CDR2 sequences are SGHRS and YFSETQ. With 4 bases removed from V and 5 bases from J, the gap between germline ends came to 15 bases. The CDR3 bases are TGCGCCAGCAGCGCGGGCGGGGCGGGGACTGAAGCTTTCTTT. Translating gives CASSAGGAGTEAFF. The whole variable domain, remainder taken from reference TRBV5-1 and TRBJ1-1, is KAGVTQTPRYLIKTRGQQVTLSCSPISGHRSVSWYQQTPGQGLQFLFEYFSETQRNKGNFPGRFSGRQFSNSRSEMNVSTLELGDSALYLCASSAGGAGTEAFFGQGTRLTVV.

The chain couples TRBV13 to TRBJ1-1, with D unclear. Per germline, CDR1 PRHDT and CDR2 FYEKMQ (reference sequence). The CDR3 is 16 amino acids. Trimming stripped 4 bases from V and 2 bases from J, with 17 bases between. The CDR3 reads CASSSSPSILNTEAFF. The CDR3 DNA sequence: TGTGCCAGCAGCTCTAGCCCCTCCATCCTAAACACTGAAGCTTTCTTT. The whole variable domain, remainder taken from reference TRBV13 and TRBJ1-1, is AAGVIQSPRHLIKEKRETATLKCYPIPRHDTVYWYQQGPGQDPQFLISFYEKMQSDKGSIPDRFSAQQFSDYHSELNMSSLELGDSALYFCASSSSPSILNTEAFFGQGTRLTVV.

The rearrangement joins TRBV6-1 to TRBJ2-7; TRBD1 is a possible D gene (6 bases). Germline CDR1 reads MNHNS; CDR2 reads SASEGT. The V end was cut by 1 base, the J end by 4 bases, with 11 bases between. The CDR3 extends over 14 amino acids. The CDR3 DNA is TGTGCCAGCAGTGAAGGGGACACCCATTACGAGCAGTACTTC. Amino acid sequence: CASSEGDTHYEQYF.

This chain connects TRBV10-3 to TRBJ2-3; D ambiguous. Germline V gene data show CDR1 as ENHRY and CDR2 as SYGVKD. The CDR3 covers 13 residues. V dropped 6 bases and J dropped 3 bases, with 10 bases sitting between them. The chain's CDR3 is CAISKLSTDTQYF. In DNA, the CDR3 is TGTGCCATCAGCAAGCTATCGACAGATACGCAGTATTTT.

V usage is TRBV7-3 and J usage is TRBJ2-1; TRBD2 agrees at 7 bases. This CDR3 region has 15 residues. V shed 5 bases, J shed 6 bases, and the junction held 10 bases outside the gene matches. Germline values: CDR1 SGHTA, CDR2 FQGTGA. Here the CDR3 DNA reads TGTGCCAGCAGCCTAAGCGGGGCCCTTCTCAATGAGCAGTTCTTC. This sequence encodes CASSLSGALLNEQFF. The variable domain in full, completed from reference TRBV7-3 and TRBJ2-1, reads GAGVSQTPSNKVTEKGKYVELRCDPISGHTALYWYRQSLGQGPEFLIYFQGTGAADDSGLPNDRFFAVRPEGSVSTLKIQRTERGDSAVYLCASSLSGALLNEQFFGPGTRLTVL.

This clone turned up a few times. V gene TRBV6-6 combines with J gene TRBJ2-1; 11 bases align to TRBD2. CDR1 is MNHNY, CDR2 SVGAGI, per germline (reference sequence). This CDR3 comprises 14 residues. With V trimmed by 6 bases and J by 5 bases, 3 bases remained unmatched. The DNA of the CDR3 is TGTGCCAGCAGCGATAGCGGGGGGGACAATGAGCAGTTCTTC. This translates into CASSDSGGDNEQFF.

A few counts support this clone. The chain links TRBV2 to TRBJ1-5, with unresolved D. The CDR3 is made up of 14 amino acids. Germline CDR1 and CDR2: SNHLY and FYNNEI. Trimming took off 3 bases at V and 7 bases at J, with 13 bases between the two ends. CDR3 DNA: TGTGCCAGCAGTGAGGACCCACGACGGCAGCCCCAGCATTTT. It encodes CASSEDPRRQPQHF.

DNA of the CDR3: TGTGCCAGCAGCCCCGGTCCTTTTGGAGGTCTCGATACGCAGTATTTT. Translated: CASSPGPFGGLDTQYF. The chain combines TRBV9 with TRBJ2-3; D perhaps matches TRBD2 (5 bases). Germline lookup yields CDR1 SGDLS and CDR2 YYNGEE. V was trimmed by 4 bases and J by 6 bases, leaving 21 bases between them. CDR3 size: 16 residues.

The chain combines TRBV11-3 with TRBJ2-1; 7 bases line up with TRBD1. The V and J ends lost 4 bases and 5 bases, in that order; junction bases with no gene match: 5. This CDR3 comprises 14 residues. The germline gives CDR1 SGHNT, CDR2 YENEEA. CDR3 sequence (DNA): TGTGCCAGCAGCTCGGGACAGAGAAACAATGAGCAGTTCTTC. Translation gives CASSSGQRNNEQFF.

The gene calls are TRBV4-1 and TRBJ2-5, with unresolved D. TRBJ2-7 matches the DNA end more closely, so the J call is doubtful. The germline gives CDR1 MGHRA, CDR2 YSYEKL. This CDR3 is built from 17 residues. The CDR3 sequence: CASSQVDMGFITYEQYF. The CDR3 coding sequence is TGCGCCAGCAGCCAGGTCGATATGGGGTTCATAACCTACGAGCAGTACTTC.

The chain recombines TRBV9 with TRBJ2-1; D not resolved. Trimming took 3 bases from V and 0 from J, leaving 4 bases between them. Germline V gives CDR1 SGDLS, CDR2 YYNGEE. The CDR3 contains 13 residues. The CDR3 is CASSGGSYNEQFF. The DNA of the CDR3 is TGTGCCAGCAGCGGAGGCTCCTACAATGAGCAGTTCTTC.

The chain joins TRBV6-5 to TRBJ1-1, with D possibly TRBD1 on 5 matching bases. The germline gives CDR1 MNHEY, CDR2 SVGAGI. Trimming stripped 5 bases from V and 5 bases from J, with 15 bases between. There are 14 residues in the CDR3. The CDR3 is CASSPTRVRTEAFF. The CDR3 coding sequence is TGTGCCAGCAGTCCAACCAGGGTCCGGACTGAAGCTTTCTTT.

This clone occurred a few times. The chain uses TRBV9 and TRBJ1-1, with D possibly TRBD1 on 5 matching bases. The V end was cut by 3 bases, the J end by 5 bases, with 14 bases between. This CDR3 has 14 residues. Germline CDR1 is SGDLS and CDR2 is YYNGEE. The CDR3 region is CASSASGGSTEAFF. The CDR3 bases are TGTGCCAGCAGCGCTTCGGGGGGGAGTACTGAAGCTTTCTTT.

This chain links TRBV6-5 with TRBJ1-5; D gene uncertain. Per germline, CDR1 MNHEY and CDR2 SVGAGI. The CDR3 contains 14 residues. V was pared by 0 bases and J by 4 bases, with 7 bases between. CDR3 in amino acids: CASSYSTANQPQHF. CDR3 nucleotide sequence: TGTGCCAGCAGTTACTCGACGGCAAATCAGCCCCAGCATTTT.

The V gene is TRBV5-4, the J gene TRBJ2-6; D is perhaps TRBD1 (5 bases). Per the germline V gene, CDR1 is SGHNT and CDR2 is YYREEE (reference sequence). Trimming left V 3 bases short and J 0 bases short, with 16 bases between. The CDR3 has 18 residues. Here the CDR3 reads CASSSSQVPLSGANVLTF. The CDR3 bases are TGTGCCAGCAGCTCATCACAGGTGCCCCTCTCTGGGGCCAACGTCCTGACTTTC.

This chain joins TRBV9 and TRBJ2-2; D is possibly TRBD1 or TRBD2 (5 bases each). The ends were cut back, 0 bases at V and 0 bases at J, with 9 bases in the middle. The CDR3 has 16 amino acids. Germline-derived CDR1 and CDR2 are SGDLS and YYNGEE. The CDR3 here is CASSVAGTPNTGELFF. The CDR3 DNA reads TGTGCCAGCAGCGTAGCCGGGACGCCGAACACCGGGGAGCTGTTTTTT.

In its sample, this clone was seen once. The chain links TRBV5-1 to TRBJ1-2; TRBD1 matches at 9 bases. Per the germline V gene, CDR1 is SGHRS and CDR2 is YFSETQ. With V trimmed by 4 bases and J by 2 bases, 6 bases remained unmatched. The CDR3 spans 15 residues. The chain's CDR3 is CASSTGQGKNYGYTF. The CDR3 region has the DNA TGCGCCAGCAGCACAGGACAGGGGAAGAACTATGGCTACACCTTC.

The J gene is TRBJ1-2, the V gene TRBV5-1; D might be TRBD1 (6 bases). V was shortened by 3 bases and J by 5 bases, with 14 bases between the two germline ends. This CDR3 region has 14 residues. Germline V CDR1 and CDR2: SGHRS, YFSETQ. The CDR3 reads CASSWGPGAYGYTF. In DNA, the CDR3 is TGCGCCAGCAGCTGGGGCCCAGGGGCGTATGGCTACACCTTC.

The V gene is TRBV6-6, the J gene TRBJ1-1; 8 bases line up with TRBD1. The CDR3 is 12 amino acids. The V segment lost 5 bases and the J segment 11 bases; nucleotides outside the gene matches: 7. CDR1 and CDR2 (germline): MNHNY, SVGAGI (reference sequence). The CDR3 loop is CASSQSDRGAFF. The CDR3 DNA sequence: TGTGCCAGCAGTCAGTCAGACAGGGGTGCTTTCTTT.

This clone occurred a few times. This sequence joins TRBV9 and TRBJ2-5; 14 nucleotides match TRBD2. Germline V CDR1 and CDR2: SGDLS, YYNGEE. CDR3 size: 17 residues. The V segment lost 5 bases and the J segment 3 bases; nucleotides outside the gene matches: 9. CDR3 DNA: TGTGCCAGCAGTGCCGGGACTAGCGGGGGTTTAGAAGAGACCCAGTACTTC. Its protein product is CASSAGTSGGLEETQYF.

This chain uses TRBV19 with TRBJ1-6, with TRBD1 as a possible D gene (5 bases). This CDR3 has 16 amino acids. V was cut by 5 bases and J by 6 bases, with 17 bases left in between. CDR1 LNHDA and CDR2 SQIVND come from the germline V gene (reference sequence). DNA of the CDR3: TGTGCCAGTAGTTTCGGTGCGGGGGGTAGTAATTCACCCCTCCACTTT. It specifies CASSFGAGGSNSPLHF.

The genes are TRBV10-3 and TRBJ1-1, with D unclear. Germline-derived CDR1 and CDR2 are ENHRY and SYGVKD. This CDR3 spans 12 amino acids. V was clipped by 5 bases and J by 1 base, with 5 bases between them. This CDR3 reads CAISSWNTEAFF. In DNA, the CDR3 is TGTGCCATCAGTTCTTGGAACACTGAAGCTTTCTTT.

This chain uses TRBV7-9 with TRBJ1-6, with TRBD1 matching 8 bases. The CDR3 is 17 residues long. Germline lookup yields CDR1 SEHNR and CDR2 FQNEAQ (reference sequence). Unmatched junction bases numbered 6, after V lost 5 bases and J lost 0 bases. This CDR3 is CASSPRTGSSYNSPLHF. CDR3 in DNA: TGTGCCAGCAGCCCTCGGACAGGGAGCTCCTATAATTCACCCCTCCACTTT.

This clone was detected once. The chain combines TRBV7-3 with TRBJ2-3, with no clear D. CDR3 length equals 14 residues. Trimming shortened V by 5 bases and J by 4 bases, and 13 bases separated the two germline ends. CDR1 is SGHTA and CDR2 is FQGTGA in the germline V gene. CDR3 region: CASSPSVRPDTQYF. As DNA, the CDR3 is TGTGCCAGCAGCCCCTCGGTGCGTCCAGATACGCAGTATTTT.

The genes are TRBV2 and TRBJ2-1, with 12 bases aligning to TRBD2. Germline V gives CDR1 SNHLY, CDR2 FYNNEI. The CDR3 totals 16 residues. The V gene end was trimmed by 7 bases and the J gene end by 6 bases; junction bases not matched to a gene: 10. CDR3 nucleotide sequence: TGTGCCAGCAACCCACTAGCGGGGGGCTCAAGCAATGAGCAGTTCTTC. The encoded protein is CASNPLAGGSSNEQFF.

V is TRBV4-2 and J is TRBJ2-3; TRBD2 matches 13 bases. From germline, CDR1 is LGHNA and CDR2 YNFKEQ. V trimming: 1 base; J trimming: 3 bases; junction bases outside the gene matches: 1. CDR3 size: 16 residues. In DNA, the CDR3 is TGTGCCAGCAGCCAAGGACTAGCGGGGGGAACAGATACGCAGTATTTT. Its protein product is CASSQGLAGGTDTQYF.

This sequence joins TRBV6-5 and TRBJ1-6; D is perhaps TRBD1 (6 bases). CDR1 and CDR2 from the germline V gene are MNHEY and SVGAGI. The CDR3 extends over 15 amino acids. The V end lost 4 bases, the J end lost 6 bases, and 13 bases lay between the germline ends. The CDR3 region is CASSFDGQSNSPLHF. CDR3 DNA sequence: TGTGCCAGCAGTTTCGACGGACAGTCTAATTCACCCCTCCACTTT.

The J gene is TRBJ2-5, the V gene TRBV19, with D perhaps matching TRBD2 (5 bases). In germline, CDR1 is LNHDA, CDR2 SQIVND (reference sequence). This CDR3 spans 13 amino acids. V lost 6 bases to trimming and J lost 5 bases, with 13 bases between them. The CDR3 region has the DNA TGTGCCAGTAGACGGGGTCCGAGTGAGACCCAGTACTTC. Its translation is CASRRGPSETQYF.

V usage is TRBV4-3 and J usage is TRBJ1-2, with D possibly TRBD1 on 5 matching bases. Per germline, CDR1 LGHNA and CDR2 YSLEER. The length of the CDR3 is 15 residues. V dropped 0 bases and J dropped 5 bases, with 13 bases sitting between them. The CDR3 coding sequence is TGCGCCAGCAGCCAAGAGGGGGTTACCTCATATGGCTACACCTTC. Protein product: CASSQEGVTSYGYTF.

CDR3 DNA sequence: TGTGCCATCACCTCACGACAGGGGGCCCCGGTTGGGGGTGAGCAGTACTTC. Encoded protein: CAITSRQGAPVGGEQYF. This sequence joins TRBV10-3 and TRBJ2-7; 10 positions agree with TRBD1. V shed 7 bases, J shed 7 bases, and the junction held 19 bases outside the gene matches. Germline-derived CDR1 and CDR2 are ENHRY and SYGVKD. This CDR3 has 17 residues.